This T cell receptor beta chain was profiled in a study of OX40 agonist ivuxolimab in advanced cancers. Study-wide results and caveats: The antigens recognized by the expanded peripheral T cells, that is their antigen specificity, were not determined.

CDR1 is SQVTM and CDR2 is ANQGSEA in the germline V gene. The V and J ends lost 5 bases and 4 bases respectively, with 8 bases between them. The CDR3 consists of 11 residues. The table came from immunoSEQ multiplex PCR; TCRdb's copy has only in-frame clones and leaves some out. Of 35,000 to 40,000 clones in the sample, around 81% were seen once. Note on this clone: No antigen is known for it.

The chain links TRBV29-1 to TRBJ1-1; D remains unclear. This TCR was recovered from an adult with an advanced solid tumor such as melanoma, head and neck, liver or kidney cancer. Material: CD4+ or CD8+ T cells sorted from blood, obtained in a trial of the OX40 agonist ivuxolimab. The CDR3 here is CSVLRATEAFF. Written as DNA, the CDR3 is TGCAGCGTTCTCCGGGCCACTGAAGCTTTCTTT.